The rows below give T cell receptor beta chains drawn from one sample of a study of molecular identifiers for immune sequencing clone quantification. From the PCR reads, TCRdb called clonotypes with MiXCR, one entry per CDR3 protein. The sample records about 86,000 distinct CDR3 sequences, nearly 25% being singletons. Sequencing used naive CD8+ T cells from blood, with Jurkat cell RNA spiked in. These receptors were taken from a human donor in good health. Some libraries in this study had Jurkat cell RNA spiked in. The CDR3 runs from the conserved cysteine through the conserved F or W. The order of the fields is J gene, clone size, D gene, V gene, CDR3 protein, CDR3 DNA. The D gene is left open where the match is weak. The size field is filled for only some rows; it gives once, few, many or a size class.

>TRBJ1-1|NA|NA|TRBV20-1
CSARGGENTEAFF
TGCAGTGCTAGAGGTGGGGAGAACACTGAAGCTTTCTTT
>TRBJ2-5|few|TRBD1|TRBV11-2
CASSPRRQGGAETQYF
TGTGCCAGCAGCCCACGAAGACAGGGGGGGGCAGAGACCCAGTACTTC
>TRBJ1-4|few|NA|TRBV7-9
CASSLDTEKLFF
TGTGCCAGCAGCTTAGACACGGAAAAACTGTTTTTT
>TRBJ2-7|many|TRBD1|TRBV7-2
CASSLGQGVFYEQYF
TGTGCCAGCAGCTTAGGCCAGGGGGTTTTCTACGAGCAGTACTTC
>TRBJ2-2|NA|NA|TRBV15
CATSRTDSRNTGELFF
TGTGCCACCAGCCGGACAGACAGTAGAAACACCGGGGAGCTGTTTTTT
>TRBJ2-7|many|TRBD1|TRBV5-5
CASSPGQGNSYEQYF
TGTGCCAGCAGCCCCGGACAGGGAAACTCCTACGAGCAGTACTTC
>TRBJ1-2|NA|NA|TRBV20-1
CSATPGEGEDYGYTF
TGCAGTGCTACGCCCGGGGAGGGAGAGGACTATGGCTACACCTTC
>TRBJ1-1|NA|TRBD1|TRBV7-9
CASSDGQGMNTEAFF
TGTGCCAGCAGCGATGGACAGGGGATGAACACTGAAGCTTTCTTT
>TRBJ1-1|many|NA|TRBV12-3/TRBV12-4
CASSPGVYTEAFF
TGTGCCAGCAGTCCAGGGGTTTACACTGAAGCTTTCTTT
>TRBJ2-2|once|NA|TRBV14
CAGSPQGNTGELFF
TGTGCCGGCAGCCCGCAGGGAAACACCGGGGAGCTGTTTTTT
>TRBJ2-7|once|NA|TRBV9
CANSVGTGYSYEQYF
TGTGCCAACAGCGTAGGTACAGGGTACTCCTACGAGCAGTACTTC
>TRBJ1-1|many|NA|TRBV12-5
CASGFGLPGGSNTEAFF
TGTGCTAGTGGTTTTGGCCTCCCTGGGGGATCGAACACTGAAGCTTTCTTT
>TRBJ2-1|few|NA|TRBV11-2
CASSLWAPPLGENYNEQFF
TGTGCCAGCAGCTTATGGGCTCCCCCTCTAGGGGAGAACTACAATGAGCAGTTCTTC
>TRBJ2-6|few|NA|TRBV3-1
CASSQEKGEVWANVPTF
TGTGCCAGCAGCCAAGAAAAAGGGGAGGTATGGGCCAACGTCCCGACTTTC
>TRBJ1-1|many|TRBD1|TRBV9
CASSVAGTGKGNTEAFF
TGTGCCAGCAGCGTAGCCGGGACAGGAAAGGGGAACACTGAAGCTTTCTTT
>TRBJ2-7|many|TRBD2|TRBV20-1
CSAPRLSGTYYEQYF
TGCAGTGCCCCCAGACTAAGCGGGACTTACTACGAGCAGTACTTC
>TRBJ1-5|many|NA|TRBV6-5
CASIGGRNQPQHF
TGTGCCAGCATCGGGGGGCGAAATCAGCCCCAGCATTTT
>TRBJ2-7|many|NA|TRBV25-1
CATAGTRRYEQYF
TGTGCCACCGCCGGGACAAGACGCTACGAGCAGTACTTC
>TRBJ2-3|few|TRBD1|TRBV10-3
CATNPGTGNTDTQYF
TGTGCCACTAACCCCGGGACAGGGAACACAGATACGCAGTATTTT
>TRBJ2-3|NA|TRBD2|TRBV3-1
CASSQDPIEGTSGTDTQYF
TGTGCCAGCAGCCAAGATCCCATTGAGGGGACTAGCGGCACAGATACGCAGTATTTT
>TRBJ2-1|NA|NA|TRBV11-2
CASSLSLPDEQFF
TGTGCCAGCAGCTTATCTTTGCCGGATGAGCAGTTCTTC
>TRBJ1-1|many|NA|TRBV19
CASSIDFPGYTEAFF
TGTGCCAGTAGTATAGATTTTCCAGGTTACACTGAAGCTTTCTTT
>TRBJ1-6|many|NA|TRBV5-6
CASSLRPSRAYNSPLHF
TGTGCCAGCAGCTTAAGACCCTCGCGGGCCTATAATTCACCCCTCCACTTT
>TRBJ1-1|NA|NA|TRBV19
CASGGVGAAGTEAFF
TGTGCCAGTGGGGGGGTGGGGGCGGCGGGCACTGAAGCTTTCTTT
>TRBJ2-7|many|TRBD2|TRBV20-1
CSASSGLAYEQYF
TGCAGTGCTAGTTCGGGACTAGCCTACGAGCAGTACTTC
>TRBJ1-2|many|NA|TRBV29-1
CSVGPGATF
NA
>TRBJ2-1|many|TRBD2|TRBV29-1
CSVDGLAGYNEQFF
TGCAGCGTTGACGGCCTAGCGGGGTACAATGAGCAGTTCTTC
>TRBJ1-1|many|NA|TRBV7-9
CASSSRRDSPPEAFF
TGTGCCAGCAGCTCCCGCAGGGATTCCCCGCCCGAAGCTTTCTTT
>TRBJ2-5|NA|TRBD1|TRBV4-1
CASSQDEETGDEETQYF
TGCGCCAGCAGCCAAGATGAAGAGACAGGGGACGAGGAGACCCAGTACTTC
>TRBJ2-3|few|TRBD2|TRBV18
CASSPGLAEMTSTDTQYF
TGTGCCAGCTCACCGGGACTAGCGGAAATGACTAGCACAGATACGCAGTATTTT
>TRBJ2-3|few|NA|TRBV3-1
CASSQETKPTDTQYF
TGTGCCAGCAGCCAAGAAACAAAACCTACAGATACGCAGTATTTT
>TRBJ1-4|NA|NA|TRBV4-3
CASSQDQGSGEKLFF
TGCGCCAGCAGCCAAGATCAGGGATCGGGTGAAAAACTGTTTTTT
>TRBJ1-2|few|TRBD1|TRBV16
CASSQSLDRTYGYTF
TGTGCCAGCAGCCAATCCCTGGACAGGACTTATGGCTACACCTTC
>TRBJ2-1|few|NA|TRBV6-1
CASSEGPAYNEQFF
TGTGCCAGCAGTGAAGGCCCCGCCTACAATGAGCAGTTCTTC
>TRBJ2-5|NA|NA|TRBV2
CASSENLAQETQYF
TGTGCCAGCAGCGAAAACCTAGCGCAAGAGACCCAGTACTTC
>TRBJ2-7|many|TRBD1|TRBV20-1
CSAGGTGSWEQYF
TGCAGTGCTGGGGGGACAGGGTCATGGGAGCAGTACTTC
>TRBJ2-6|few|NA|TRBV6-2/TRBV6-3
CASSSLGESSSGANVLTF
TGTGCCAGCAGCTCCCTAGGGGAATCAAGCTCTGGGGCCAACGTCCTGACTTTC
>TRBJ2-7|NA|NA|TRBV7-9
CASSSTPGSSRGEQYF
TGTGCCAGCAGCTCGACCCCCGGCAGCTCAAGGGGCGAGCAGTACTTC
>TRBJ2-3|many|NA|TRBV20-1
CSAQRGSGGTDTQYF
TGCAGTGCCCAACGGGGTAGCGGAGGCACAGATACGCAGTATTTT
>TRBJ1-5|NA|NA|TRBV19
CASSETTGCSNQPQHF
TGTGCCAGTAGTGAGACTACAGGGTGTAGCAATCAGCCCCAGCATTTT
>TRBJ2-7|many|NA|TRBV20-1
CSARDLGSYEQYF
TGCAGTGCTAGAGATCTGGGCTCCTACGAGCAGTACTTC
>TRBJ2-3|many|NA|TRBV7-9
CASTGGTDTQYF
TGTGCCAGCACCGGGGGCACAGATACGCAGTATTTT